These 27 T cell receptor beta chains originate from one sample sequenced in a study of cytomegalovirus exposure and HLA in healthy donors. The repertoire was sequenced with immunoSEQ multiplex PCR; TCRdb's copy has only in-frame clones and lacks some. The table includes some 170,000 clones, around 87% detected once. The sequencing input was PBMCs. The receptors come from a woman under 40 in good health and CMV-seronegative.

The rearrangement links TRBV18 to TRBJ1-2, with 8 bases fitting TRBD1. Germline CDR1 and CDR2: KGHSH and LQKENI. This CDR3 spans 16 amino acids. The V gene end was trimmed by 3 bases and the J gene end by 0 bases; junction bases not matched to a gene: 6. The CDR3 reads CASSPIPGQANYGYTF. The CDR3 coding sequence is TGTGCCAGCTCACCTATACCGGGACAGGCTAACTATGGCTACACCTTC. The full variable domain, its missing parts supplied by reference TRBV18 and TRBJ1-2, is NAGVMQNPRHLVRRRGQEARLRCSPMKGHSHVYWYRQLPEEGLKFMVYLQKENIIDESGMPKERFSAEFPKEGPSILRIQQVVRGDSAAYFCASSPIPGQANYGYTFGSGTRLTVV.

The rearrangement links TRBV29-1 to TRBJ2-7, with 8 bases lining up with TRBD1. This CDR3 has 14 residues. CDR1 is SQVTM and CDR2 is ANQGSEA in the germline V gene. The junction had 9 bases not matched to a gene; V was cut back by 3 bases and J by 5 bases. CDR3 nucleotide sequence: TGCAGCGTTGAGACAGGGGAAAGTTGGAACGAGCAGTACTTC. Encoded protein: CSVETGESWNEQYF.

This clone came up a few times. The chain combines TRBV29-1 with TRBJ1-2; possibly TRBD1 for D (5 bases). From germline, CDR1 is SQVTM and CDR2 ANQGSEA. The V gene lost 0 bases and the J gene lost 8 bases, with 16 bases spanning the gap. The CDR3 runs to 14 residues. The CDR3 nucleotides read TGCAGCGTTGAAGATCTTAACTCAGGGAAGGGCTACACCTTC. Translation: CSVEDLNSGKGYTF.

The chain joins TRBV27 to TRBJ2-7, with 7 bases aligning to TRBD1. The V gene's germline CDR1 is MNHEY and CDR2 SMNVEV (reference sequence). Unmatched junction bases numbered 3, after V lost 0 bases and J lost 7 bases. CDR3 length equals 13 residues. The CDR3, as DNA: TGTGCCAGCAGTTTATCGACAGGGATAGAGCAGTACTTC. Its translation is CASSLSTGIEQYF.

V is TRBV7-6 and J is TRBJ1-1; D ambiguous. The germline V gene encodes CDR1 SGHVS and CDR2 FNYEAQ. This CDR3 has 13 amino acids. Trimming left V 1 base short and J 4 bases short, with 7 bases between. CDR3 amino acids: CASSLVRGTEAFF. CDR3 DNA: TGTGCCAGCAGCTTAGTGCGCGGCACTGAAGCTTTCTTT.

The chain employs TRBV5-1 and TRBJ1-1; 9 bases match TRBD1. The CDR3 has 15 residues. Trimming removed 6 bases from V and 0 bases from J; junction bases left unmatched: 6. Germline assignment: CDR1 SGHRS and CDR2 YFSETQ. The CDR3 protein is CASKGTGWVNTEAFF. The CDR3 DNA follows: TGCGCCAGCAAGGGGACAGGGTGGGTGAACACTGAAGCTTTCTTT.

This clone came up once. The V gene is TRBV13, the J gene TRBJ2-3, with 10 bases identical to TRBD1. Germline CDR1 is PRHDT and CDR2 is FYEKMQ (reference sequence). The V and J ends lost 4 bases and 4 bases, in that order; junction bases with no gene match: 11. The CDR3 is 17 residues long. This CDR3 reads CASSWDRDRGFADTQYF. The CDR3 nucleotides are TGTGCCAGCAGCTGGGACCGGGACAGGGGTTTTGCAGATACGCAGTATTTT.

The chain carries TRBV11-2 and TRBJ1-5; no definite D call. V lost 4 bases to trimming and J lost 2 bases, with 9 bases between them. CDR3 length: 14 amino acids. The germline V gene encodes CDR1 SGHAT and CDR2 FQNNGV. As DNA, the CDR3 is TGTGCCAGCAGCTACGGCGGGGGCAATCAGCCCCAGCATTTT. Protein product: CASSYGGGNQPQHF.

This clone showed up just a few times. The rearrangement uses TRBV7-9 and TRBJ1-1; D not resolved. The CDR3 totals 14 residues. The germline V gene has CDR1 SEHNR and CDR2 FQNEAQ (reference sequence). V dropped 2 bases and J dropped 7 bases, with 14 bases sitting between them. The CDR3 here is CASSLSAAPSEAFF. CDR3 coding DNA: TGTGCCAGCAGCTTATCGGCAGCGCCAAGTGAAGCTTTCTTT.

The V gene is TRBV9, the J gene TRBJ2-3, with 8 nucleotides matching TRBD2. V shed 4 bases and J 3 bases; nucleotides not matched to a gene: 7. The CDR3 length is 15 residues. CDR1 is SGDLS, CDR2 YYNGEE, per germline. Here the CDR3 DNA reads TGTGCCAGCAGCACGTCGGCGGGGGGTACAGATACGCAGTATTTT. Amino acids: CASSTSAGGTDTQYF.

The chain links TRBV5-6 to TRBJ1-4; possibly TRBD1 for D (5 bases). Germline values: CDR1 SGHDT, CDR2 YYEEEE. This CDR3 region has 16 residues. Trimming shortened V by 0 bases and J by 4 bases, and 13 bases separated the two germline ends. CDR3 DNA sequence: TGTGCCAGCAGCTTGGGTTTTTCGGGGGTTAATGAAAAACTGTTTTTT. It is translated as CASSLGFSGVNEKLFF.

The rearrangement links TRBV30 to TRBJ1-3; perhaps TRBD1 as D (5 bases). Trimming removed 5 bases at V and 0 bases at J, with 35 bases between. From germline, CDR1 is GTSNPN and CDR2 SVGIG (reference sequence). CDR3 length: 22 amino acids. CDR3 sequence: CAWDPRGGESGQGSHSGNTIYF. The CDR3, as DNA: TGTGCCTGGGATCCTCGGGGGGGTGAGAGCGGTCAAGGCAGCCACTCTGGAAACACCATATATTTT.

This clone was detected only once. The chain couples TRBV9 to TRBJ1-2; 7 nucleotides line up with TRBD1. Germline trimming cut 4 bases from V and 0 bases from J; bases unmatched to any gene: 6. CDR1 is SGDLS, CDR2 YYNGEE, per germline. This CDR3 region has 15 residues. The CDR3 coding sequence is TGTGCCAGCAGCCTGGGACAGCTACCTAACTATGGCTACACCTTC. Translation: CASSLGQLPNYGYTF. The full variable domain, with the rest looked up from reference TRBV9 and TRBJ1-2, is DSGVTQTPKHLITATGQRVTLRCSPRSGDLSVYWYQQSLDQGLQFLIQYYNGEERAKGNILERFSAQQFPDLHSELNLSSLELGDSALYFCASSLGQLPNYGYTFGSGTRLTVV.

The chain employs TRBV19 and TRBJ2-2, with a weak D call TRBD2 (6 bases). Trimming pared 3 bases from V and 6 bases from J, leaving 8 bases between. The length of the CDR3 is 13 residues. CDR1 and CDR2 from the germline V gene are LNHDA and SQIVND (reference sequence). The DNA of the CDR3 is TGTGCCAGTAGTATGGCTAGCGCCGGGGAGCTGTTTTTT. Protein product: CASSMASAGELFF.

The rearrangement links TRBV2 to TRBJ1-4; D uncertain. Trimming cost V 2 bases and J 0 bases, with 10 bases left between them. CDR1 is SNHLY and CDR2 is FYNNEI in the germline V gene. The CDR3 sequence is 16 residues long. CDR3 DNA sequence: TGTGCCAGCAGTGAATCAGGCTTTACAACTAATGAAAAACTGTTTTTT. It specifies CASSESGFTTNEKLFF.

V and J are TRBV27 and TRBJ2-7; tentative D call: TRBD1 (5 bases). Germline CDR1 reads MNHEY; CDR2 reads SMNVEV (reference sequence). This CDR3 spans 12 amino acids. V shed 4 bases and J shed 6 bases, with 10 bases lying between them. The CDR3 sequence: CASSSQGFEQYF. DNA for the CDR3: TGTGCCAGCAGTTCTCAGGGCTTCGAGCAGTACTTC.

The chain combines TRBV30 with TRBJ2-3; weak D call: TRBD1 (6 bases). The CDR3 loop spans 13 amino acids. Trimming left V 0 bases short and J 5 bases short, with 9 bases between. Germline-derived CDR1 and CDR2 are GTSNPN and SVGIG (reference sequence). This CDR3 is CAWSVRGRDTQYF. The DNA of the CDR3 is TGTGCCTGGAGTGTTAGGGGGAGAGATACGCAGTATTTT. Full variable domain (remainder filled in from reference TRBV30 and TRBJ2-3): SQTIHQWPATLVQPVGSPLSLECTVEGTSNPNLYWYRQAAGRGLQLLFYSVGIGQISSEVPQNLSASRPQDRQFILSSKKLLLSDSGFYLCAWSVRGRDTQYFGPGTRLTVL.

In its sample, this clone was seen once. The chain couples TRBV10-1 to TRBJ1-2; 7 bases are a match to TRBD1. The trim removed 0 bases at V and 5 bases at J, leaving 9 bases unmatched. In germline, CDR1 is WNHNN, CDR2 SYGVQD (reference sequence). CDR3 length: 16 residues. The CDR3 DNA is TGCGCCAGCAGTGAGTCGGTGACAGGGAATTTTTATGGCTACACCTTC. It codes for CASSESVTGNFYGYTF.

This clone is a singleton in its sample. This chain links TRBV2 with TRBJ2-7; maybe TRBD1 (6 bases). V shed 6 bases and J shed 1 base, with 13 bases lying between them. The CDR3 has 14 amino acids. Germline V CDR1 and CDR2: SNHLY, FYNNEI. CDR3 DNA sequence: TGTGCCAGCAGCATCGTACAGGGTTCCTACGAGCAGTACTTC. As protein: CASSIVQGSYEQYF. Using reference TRBV2 and TRBJ2-7 for the parts outside the CDR3, the full variable domain is EPEVTQTPSHQVTQMGQEVILRCVPISNHLYFYWYRQILGQKVEFLVSFYNNEISEKSEIFDDQFSVERPDGSNFTLKIRSTKLEDSAMYFCASSIVQGSYEQYFGPGTRLTVT.

The V and J genes are TRBV25-1 and TRBJ1-3, with a tentative D call TRBD1 (6 bases). The CDR3 is made up of 14 amino acids. The germline CDR1 and CDR2 sequences are MGHDK and SYGVNS. Trimming stripped 6 bases from V and 1 base from J, with 10 bases between. CDR3 amino acids: CASRDDRSGNTIYF. Written as DNA, the CDR3 is TGTGCCAGCAGGGACGACAGGTCTGGAAACACCATATATTTT.

The chain has TRBV14 and TRBJ2-3; TRBD2 aligns across 8 bases. The CDR3 is 16 residues long. In germline, CDR1 is SGHDN, CDR2 FVKESK. V gave up 1 base and J gave up 3 bases; unmatched junction bases: 6. DNA of the CDR3: TGTGCCAGCAGCCAAGCTAGCGGGTTATTTACAGATACGCAGTATTTT. Its protein is CASSQASGLFTDTQYF.

This rearrangement joins TRBV4-1 to TRBJ1-4; 8 positions match TRBD1. CDR1 and CDR2 from the germline V gene are MGHRA and YSYEKL. The CDR3 has 19 amino acids. The V gene end was trimmed by 4 bases and the J gene end by 8 bases; junction bases not matched to a gene: 21. The CDR3 loop reads CASSPEDPGQAMSSEKLFF. In DNA form, the CDR3 reads TGCGCCAGCAGCCCAGAGGATCCGGGACAGGCCATGTCGAGCGAAAAACTGTTTTTT.

The chain uses TRBV2 and TRBJ1-3; no definite D call. Germline-derived CDR1 and CDR2 are SNHLY and FYNNEI. V was trimmed by 6 bases and J by 2 bases, leaving 5 bases between them. The CDR3 sequence is 12 residues long. The CDR3 loop reads CASRQAGNTIYF. The DNA for the CDR3 is TGTGCCAGCAGGCAGGCTGGAAACACCATATATTTT.

The chain joins TRBV6-6 to TRBJ2-1; TRBD2 might be the D (6 bases). From germline, CDR1 is MNHNY and CDR2 SVGAGI (reference sequence). The CDR3 spans 14 residues. Trimming removed 6 bases at V and 7 bases at J, with 16 bases between. CDR3 sequence (DNA): TGTGCCAGCAGGACGACCGGGGGATTTAATGAGCAGTTCTTC. Translated: CASRTTGGFNEQFF.

The chain couples TRBV11-2 to TRBJ1-2; 11 bases agree with TRBD1. The V gene's germline CDR1 is SGHAT and CDR2 FQNNGV. The CDR3 is 14 residues long. Trimming removed 5 bases from V and 4 bases from J; junction bases left unmatched: 3. The DNA of the CDR3 is TGTGCCAGCAGCCCGGGGACAGGGGGCTATGGCTACACCTTC. This sequence encodes CASSPGTGGYGYTF.

This chain uses TRBV28 with TRBJ1-2; TRBD1 agrees at 7 bases. Trimming removed 6 bases from V and 3 bases from J; junction bases left unmatched: 7. Germline V gene data show CDR1 as MDHEN and CDR2 as SYDVKM. The CDR3 runs to 14 residues. The CDR3 DNA follows: TGTGCCAGCAGCTTTACAGGGGCGCACTATGGCTACACCTTC. Translated: CASSFTGAHYGYTF.

This chain links TRBV25-1 with TRBJ2-1; 9 bases agree with TRBD2. The germline V gene has CDR1 MGHDK and CDR2 SYGVNS. This CDR3 has 15 amino acids. V trimming: 4 bases; J trimming: 5 bases; junction bases outside the gene matches: 6. This CDR3 reads CASSARGGPHNEQFF. The DNA of the CDR3 is TGTGCCAGCAGTGCGCGGGGGGGCCCCCACAATGAGCAGTTCTTC.